The 14 T cell receptor beta chains given below trace back to one sample, sequenced in a study of identical twins. In TCRdb, the 5' RACE reads were re-called with MiXCR into one record per CDR3 protein. The data contain about 570,000 distinct CDR3 sequences, around a tenth of them seen just once; the ten biggest clones take up around 3.1%. These same records also appear under a second study, on yellow fever vaccine responses in identical twins.

What was sequenced was PBMCs. These receptors originate from a woman younger than 35 in good health.

The chain uses TRBV20-1 and TRBJ2-5, with unresolved D. Trimming left V 4 bases short and J 0 bases short, with 15 bases between. CDR3 length equals 15 residues. Looked up from germline, CDR1 is DFQATT and CDR2 is SNEGSKA (reference sequence). The CDR3 region is CSAILRRPNQETQYF. DNA for the CDR3: TGCAGTGCTATCCTCCGGCGGCCTAACCAAGAGACCCAGTACTTC.

This sequence joins TRBV7-6 and TRBJ2-1; 8 bases agree with TRBD1. The CDR3 sequence is 15 residues long. J gave up 4 bases and V 5 bases, and 7 bases lay outside the gene matches. The germline gives CDR1 SGHVS, CDR2 FNYEAQ. CDR3 loop: CASSLPGTGYNEQFF. CDR3 nucleotide sequence: TGTGCCAGCAGCCTACCCGGGACAGGTTACAATGAGCAGTTCTTC.

The sample holds many counts of this clonotype. The chain carries TRBV5-1 and TRBJ2-1, with TRBD2 matching over 9 bases. Germline CDR1 and CDR2: SGHRS and YFSETQ. This CDR3 comprises 16 residues. V lost 4 bases, J lost 7 bases, and 12 bases stayed unmatched. The chain's CDR3 is CASSRYPSGGLNEQFF. For the CDR3, the DNA is TGCGCCAGCAGCCGATACCCCAGCGGGGGGTTGAATGAGCAGTTCTTC.

In this sample, this clonotype turned up a few times. V is TRBV12-3 or TRBV12-4 and J is TRBJ2-7, with 12 bases aligning to TRBD2. J gave up 7 bases and V 5 bases, and 15 bases lay outside the gene matches. This CDR3 contains 17 residues. In DNA form, the CDR3 reads TGTGCCAGCAGTCCACTAGCGGGAGGCCTGGGATTAGGGGAGCAGTACTTC. Translated: CASSPLAGGLGLGEQYF.

A few counts support this clonotype. This chain links TRBV7-2 with TRBJ2-5; D not certain. The germline V gene has CDR1 SGHTA and CDR2 FQGNSA. The CDR3 extends over 12 amino acids. V lost 7 bases to trimming and J lost 2 bases, with 8 bases between them. CDR3 DNA sequence: TGTGCCAGCAACCGGAGACAAGAGACCCAGTACTTC. Its protein is CASNRRQETQYF.

The chain uses TRBV2 and TRBJ2-1; D perhaps matches TRBD2 (6 bases). Per the germline V gene, CDR1 is SNHLY and CDR2 is FYNNEI. This CDR3 has 13 amino acids. V was pared by 6 bases and J by 7 bases, with 13 bases between. The CDR3: CASRSGATNEQFF. The CDR3 bases are TGTGCCAGCAGGTCGGGAGCTACGAATGAGCAGTTCTTC.

As regards this clonotype: One junction end does not reproduce the germline sequence, and a read error may be involved. The chain employs TRBV5-5 and TRBJ2-7; D may be TRBD2 (5 bases). Germline assignment: CDR1 SGHKS and CDR2 YYEKEE (reference sequence). The CDR3 is 13 amino acids. DNA for the CDR3: TGTGCCATGGGCCCTGGCGAGAGGGAGACGAAGGACTTC. As protein: CAMGPGERETKDF. Filled out from reference TRBV5-5 and TRBJ2-7, the complete variable domain reads DAGVTQSPTHLIKTRGQQVTLRCSPISGHKSVSWYQQVLGQGPQFIFQYYEKEERGRGNFPDRFSARQFPNYSSELNVNALLLGDSALYLCAMGPGERETKDFGPGTRLTVT.

The V gene is TRBV4-1, the J gene TRBJ2-3; no clear D gene. Per germline, CDR1 MGHRA and CDR2 YSYEKL. Deletions cut 0 bases from V and 5 bases from J, with 12 bases between. CDR3 length: 15 amino acids. DNA for the CDR3: TGCGCCAGCAGCCAAGATAACTCCCCCGGAGATACGCAGTATTTT. Its protein is CASSQDNSPGDTQYF.

This chain links TRBV14 with TRBJ2-1; D possibly matches TRBD1 or TRBD2 (7 bases each). The germline CDR1 and CDR2 sequences are SGHDN and FVKESK. This CDR3 is 17 amino acids long. The V gene lost 3 bases and the J gene lost 2 bases, with 17 bases spanning the gap. The CDR3 DNA is TGTGCCAGCAGCCATATACCCAGGGGGGGGGCCTACAATGAGCAGTTCTTC. Its translation is CASSHIPRGGAYNEQFF.

This clonotype turned up a few times. The rearrangement links TRBV2 to TRBJ2-5, with D unclear. The CDR3 sequence is 12 residues long. Deletions cut 8 bases from V and 1 base from J, with 8 bases between. The germline CDR1 and CDR2 sequences are SNHLY and FYNNEI. CDR3 sequence (DNA): TGTGCCAGCGATCGGCCCCAAGAGACCCAGTACTTC. This translates into CASDRPQETQYF.

This clonotype was counted at least ten times. This chain links TRBV20-1 with TRBJ2-7; perhaps TRBD1 as D (5 bases). The CDR3 length is 13 residues. Per germline, CDR1 DFQATT and CDR2 SNEGSKA (reference sequence). With 4 bases removed from V and 4 bases from J, the gap between germline ends came to 14 bases. The CDR3: CSAMSRESYEQYF. CDR3 bases: TGCAGTGCTATGAGCAGGGAAAGTTACGAGCAGTACTTC.

This clonotype occurred many times. The chain has TRBV6-2 or TRBV6-3 and TRBJ2-7; D might be TRBD1 (6 bases). The CDR3 loop spans 13 amino acids. Trimming removed 6 bases at V and 1 base at J, with 10 bases between. Per the germline V gene, CDR1 is MNHEY and CDR2 is SVGEGT. DNA for the CDR3: TGTGCCAGCAGACTCACAGGGTCCTACGAGCAGTACTTC. Its protein product is CASRLTGSYEQYF.

This clonotype was counted only a few times. The chain couples TRBV28 to TRBJ1-1; TRBD1 aligns across 8 bases. The germline CDR1 and CDR2 sequences are MDHEN and SYDVKM. The J segment lost 2 bases and the V segment lost 4 bases, leaving 6 bases of the junction unmatched. This CDR3 comprises 15 residues. In DNA form, the CDR3 reads TGTGCCAGCAGTTCCCCAGGACAGGGAAACACTGAAGCTTTCTTT. Its protein product is CASSSPGQGNTEAFF.

The chain is built from TRBV10-3 and TRBJ2-6; D is ambiguous. V dropped 0 bases and J dropped 4 bases, with 4 bases sitting between them. The CDR3 extends over 14 amino acids. The V gene's germline CDR1 is ENHRY and CDR2 SYGVKD. Written as DNA, the CDR3 is TGTGCCATCAGTGAGTCCGGGGGGGCCAACGTCCTGACTTTC. It specifies CAISESGGANVLTF.